The 4 T cell receptor beta chains listed next were all sequenced from one sample in a study of CD8+ T cells in alopecia areata. Treatment defined: oral pan-JAK inhibitor, 5-10 mg twice daily. Once RNA had been extracted, it was reverse transcribed into cDNA to act as the sequencing template. Generated by immunoSEQ multiplex PCR, the TCRdb table keeps only in-frame clones and is missing some. The table includes more than 95,000 clones, approximately 60% detected once. Sequences were derived from CD4+ T cells sorted from blood, sampled at week 4, from a patient treated with tofacitinib. The receptor source for this set is a human donor with alopecia areata.

The chain couples TRBV15 to TRBJ2-7; D might be TRBD1 (7 bases). The germline CDR1 and CDR2 sequences are LNHNV and YYDKDF (reference sequence). V lost 2 bases and J lost 7, with 21 bases in between. CDR3 length: 16 amino acids. This CDR3 reads CATSRSLGETGREQYF. The CDR3, as DNA: TGTGCCACCAGCAGATCCCTGGGTGAGACAGGGAGGGAGCAGTACTTC.

The chain has TRBV30 and TRBJ2-2; D is possibly TRBD2 (6 bases). The V gene's germline CDR1 is GTSNPN and CDR2 SVGIG (reference sequence). The CDR3 has 14 amino acids. Trimming cost V 3 bases and J 6 bases, with 14 bases left between them. The CDR3 DNA reads as TGTGCCTGGAGGGGTTTGGGGGGATCCGGGGAGCTGTTTTTT. Its protein product is CAWRGLGGSGELFF.

This clone occurred a few times. This chain joins TRBV19 and TRBJ1-5; D is undetermined. The V gene's germline CDR1 is LNHDA and CDR2 SQIVND (reference sequence). The CDR3 runs 13 residues. V was trimmed by 3 bases and J by 9 bases, leaving 12 bases between them. CDR3 region: CASSMADSPPQHF. CDR3 in DNA: TGTGCCAGTAGTATGGCGGACTCCCCGCCCCAGCATTTT.

The chain carries TRBV5-1 and TRBJ1-1, with a weak D call TRBD1 (6 bases). Trimming pared 0 bases from V and 7 bases from J, leaving 10 bases between. The CDR3 sequence is 13 residues long. CDR1 and CDR2 from the germline V gene are SGHRS and YFSETQ. The CDR3 sequence is CASSLAGGREAFF. CDR3 sequence (DNA): TGCGCCAGCAGCTTGGCGGGGGGCCGTGAAGCTTTCTTT.